This is a list of T cell receptor beta chains from one sample in a study of metastatic and nonmetastatic thyroid tumors. TCRdb re-clonotyped the PCR reads through MiXCR. The table shows 6,600 or so clones, with 25% to 40% occurring only once. The sequenced sample was tumor tissue. The receptors originated from a female donor with papillary thyroid cancer or a benign thyroid nodule (not recorded which). Some clones in this sample may be carry-over from other donors' samples. The CDR3 runs from the conserved cysteine through the conserved F or W. A D gene is named only where the DNA matches it firmly. Clone size is shown for a subset of rows, as once, few, many or a class of expanded clone.

>-|medium-sized|TRBV12-3/TRBV12-4|TRBJ1-2
TGTGCCAGCAGTTCTTCAGGGGCTTTGCATGGCTACACCTTC
CASSSSGALHGYTF
>-|few|TRBV15|TRBJ2-3
TGTGCCACCAGCGGCGGGATCTCCACAGATACTCAGTATTTT
CATSGGISTDTQYF
>-|medium-sized|TRBV6-5|TRBJ1-5
TGTGCCAGCAGTTACAGCCAGGAGGGCCAGCCCCAGCATTTT
CASSYSQEGQPQHF
>-|many|TRBV29-1|TRBJ2-1
TGCAGCGTTGAAGATGAGGGGTCCGGGGCTAACAATGAGCAGTTCTTC
CSVEDEGSGANNEQFF
>-|medium-sized|TRBV28|TRBJ2-7
TGTGCCAGCAGGGCTGAGCAAGCATACTCCTACGAGCAGTACTTC
CASRAEQAYSYEQYF
>-|few|TRBV6-1|TRBJ1-5
TGTGCCAGCAGTGATGGGCGGGGTGGTTTGCCCCAGCATTTT
CASSDGRGGLPQHF
>TRBD2|-|TRBV5-1|TRBJ2-2
TGCGCCAGCATTGCCAGGGCTAGCGGGAGTCTTTCGCCCGGGGAGCTGTTTTTT
CASIARASGSLSPGELFF
>-|-|TRBV2|TRBJ1-1
TGTGCCAGCAGGATACGGGACATGAACACTGAAGCTTTCTTT
CASRIRDMNTEAFF
>TRBD1|many|TRBV7-9|TRBJ1-1
TGTGCCAGCAGCTTAGGGGACAGGGTGAACACTGAAGCTTTCTTT
CASSLGDRVNTEAFF
>-|many|TRBV29-1|TRBJ2-3
TGCAGCGTTGAGCAGGCCACAGATACGCAGTATTTT
CSVEQATDTQYF
>TRBD1|-|TRBV9|TRBJ2-3
TGTGCCAGCAGCGTAGAAGGGGGCCACACAGATACGCAGTATTTT
CASSVEGGHTDTQYF
>-|once|TRBV18|TRBJ2-6
TGTGCCAGCTCACCAGGGTTCGGGGCCAACGTCCTGACTTTC
CASSPGFGANVLTF
>TRBD2|-|TRBV6-2/TRBV6-3|TRBJ2-1
TGTGCCAGCAGTTACTCGAGCGGGAGCGTCAATGAGCAGTTCTTC
CASSYSSGSVNEQFF
>-|-|TRBV6-5|TRBJ1-2
TGTGCCAGCAGTTTTGGCAGGAGCTATGGATACACGTTC
CASSFGRSYGYTF
>-|many|TRBV20-1|TRBJ2-7
TGCAGTGCTCACGGACCGGGCTCCTACGAGCAGTACTTC
CSAHGPGSYEQYF
>-|-|TRBV5-1|TRBJ1-1
TGCGCCAGCAGCTTGCTTGGCCGCCCTACGGGGAACACTGAAGCTTTCTTT
CASSLLGRPTGNTEAFF
>TRBD1|medium-sized|TRBV5-1|TRBJ1-4
TGCGCCAGCAGCGTGACAGGGGGCGATGAAAAACTGTTTTTT
CASSVTGGDEKLFF
>TRBD2|many|TRBV9|TRBJ2-1
TGTGCCAGCAGCTCTCGGACTAGCGGGGTCCACAATGAGCAGTTCTTC
CASSSRTSGVHNEQFF
>-|-|TRBV30|TRBJ2-7
TGTGCCTGGAGTCGGGGCTCCTACGAGCAGTACTTC
CAWSRGSYEQYF
>-|-|TRBV19|TRBJ2-2
TGTGCCAGTAGTAGGTCAGGGAACACCGGGGAGCTGTTTTTT
CASSRSGNTGELFF
>-|-|TRBV20-1|TRBJ2-2
TGCAGTGCTAGAGGCCAGGGCCGAGGTGCCTTGGAGCTGTTTTTT
CSARGQGRGALELFF
>-|few|TRBV6-1|TRBJ2-7
TGTGCCAGCAGTGAGGACTACGAGCAGTGCTTC
CASSEDYEQCF
>-|many|TRBV7-3|TRBJ2-3
TGTGCCAGCAGCTCCTCTCCTACAGATACGCAGTATTTT
CASSSSPTDTQYF
>-|many|TRBV5-1|TRBJ1-2
TGCGCCAGCAGCTTGGACGGGGTAGGAGGAGGTGGCTACACCTTC
CASSLDGVGGGGYTF
>-|few|TRBV9|TRBJ1-2
TGTGCCAGCTCCGGTTCTGGCTACACCTTC
CASSGSGYTF
>TRBD2|few|TRBV28|TRBJ2-7
TGTGCCAGTCCTTTAGAAGAGCGGGAGGACTACGAGCAGTACTTC
CASPLEEREDYEQYF
>-|many|TRBV20-1|TRBJ2-1
TGCAGTGCTAGGTGGAACTCTTATGAGCAGTTCTTC
CSARWNSYEQFF
>TRBD1|-|TRBV30|TRBJ2-7
TGTGCCTGCCAACACAGGGGCTACGAGCAGTACTTC
CACQHRGYEQYF
>-|few|TRBV12-3/TRBV12-4|TRBJ2-7
TGTGCCAGCAGTATTGACGAGGCGAGATCCTACGAGCAGTACTTC
CASSIDEARSYEQYF
>TRBD1|-|TRBV10-1|TRBJ2-7
TGCGCCAGAAGTGATCCCAGGGGGATTAGGTTCGAGCAGTACTTC
CARSDPRGIRFEQYF
>TRBD2|-|TRBV7-9|TRBJ2-5
TGTGCCAGCAGCTTCCGGGAGGGCCGTGGAGAGACCCAGTACTTC
CASSFREGRGETQYF
>-|-|TRBV11-1|TRBJ2-7
TGTGCCAGCAGCTTAGGAGGTGGGGACGAGCAGTACTTC
CASSLGGGDEQYF
>TRBD1|many|TRBV29-1|TRBJ2-7
TGCAGCGCCGGGGACAGATCCTTAGGTTGGGAGTACTTC
CSAGDRSLGWEYF
>-|medium-sized|TRBV6-4|TRBJ2-3
TGTGCCAGCAGCCCCGAAGGCACAGATACGCAGTATTTT
CASSPEGTDTQYF
>-|many|TRBV7-9|TRBJ2-2
TGTGCCAGCAGCTTAGAGTTGGCGGAGCTGTTTTTT
CASSLELAELFF
>TRBD2|-|TRBV20-1|TRBJ2-7
TGCAGTGCTAGAGCTAGCGGGGGGGTGCGAGGGCAGTACTTC
CSARASGGVRGQYF
>-|-|TRBV20-1|TRBJ1-2
TGCAGTGCTACGGGGGGCGCTAACTATGGCCAGTGCTTC
CSATGGANYGQCF
>-|few|TRBV12-3/TRBV12-4|TRBJ2-7
TGTGCCAGCAGTTTCGGTGAAAGATACGAGCAGTACTTC
CASSFGERYEQYF
>TRBD2|-|TRBV12-3/TRBV12-4|TRBJ2-3
TGTGCCAGCAGTTCACCGGGACTAGCGAGAGGGGATACGCAGTATTTT
CASSSPGLARGDTQYF